This TCR beta chain was profiled in a study of T cells of healthy individuals. Between the trimmed V and J ends, which lost 7 bases and 5 bases, there was a span of 9 bases. The CDR3 has 13 amino acids. TCRdb re-called the 5' RACE reads through MiXCR, storing one row per CDR3 protein. The sample shows around 63,000 distinct CDR3 sequences, about 17% of them seen only once. The source of this sequence is a human donor in good health. The V and J genes are TRBV12-3 or TRBV12-4 and TRBJ1-6; no clear D. For the CDR3, the DNA is TGTGCCAGCACCCGGACCGATAATTCACCCCTCCACTTT. Translation gives CASTRTDNSPLHF.